These 21 T cell receptor beta chains originate from one sample sequenced in a study of early T cells in non-severe SARS-CoV-2 infection. TCRdb re-called the 5' RACE reads with MiXCR, one entry per CDR3 protein. The sample records tens of thousands of distinct CDR3 sequences, roughly 6.6% being singletons. Sequences were obtained from whole blood. The origin of the receptors is an adult who was a healthcare worker with PCR-confirmed SARS-CoV-2 infection or an uninfected control (not recorded which).

This clonotype was seen at least ten times. This sequence joins TRBV20-1 and TRBJ1-1; 10 nucleotides match TRBD1. Per the germline V gene, CDR1 is DFQATT and CDR2 is SNEGSKA (reference sequence). V lost 4 bases, J lost 6 bases, and 5 bases stayed unmatched. The length of the CDR3 is 13 residues. The CDR3 bases are TGCAGTGCTACTGAGACAGGGGGCTCTGAAGCTTTCTTT. Translating it yields CSATETGGSEAFF.

In its sample, this clonotype was seen many times. The V call is TRBV29-1, the J call TRBJ2-2; D not certain. V shed 1 base and J shed 6 bases, with 24 bases lying between them. This CDR3 region has 18 residues. The germline CDR1 and CDR2 sequences are SQVTM and ANQGSEA. This CDR3 reads CSVEVRWGTGWGAGELFF. The CDR3 DNA reads as TGCAGCGTTGAAGTTCGATGGGGAACGGGCTGGGGTGCCGGGGAGCTGTTTTTT.

This clonotype was observed at least ten times. The chain employs TRBV3-1 and TRBJ2-7; TRBD2 agrees at 12 bases. Unmatched junction bases numbered 2, after V lost 6 bases and J lost 5 bases. Germline V CDR1 and CDR2: LGHDT, YNNKEL (reference sequence). The CDR3 consists of 13 residues. CDR3 nucleotides: TGTGCCAGCAGTCGACTAGCGGGAGACGAGCAGTACTTC. Translated: CASSRLAGDEQYF.

This clonotype was found many times. CDR3 region: CASSSGTAPGGDTQYF. The CDR3 bases are TGTGCCAGCAGTTCGGGGACAGCCCCCGGTGGAGATACGCAGTATTTT. The chain joins TRBV12-3 or TRBV12-4 to TRBJ2-3; 7 nucleotides agree with TRBD1. V trimming: 4 bases; J trimming: 5 bases; junction bases outside the gene matches: 12. There are 16 residues in the CDR3.

This clonotype was counted a few times. This sequence joins TRBV5-4 and TRBJ1-1; possibly TRBD1 for D (6 bases). The CDR3 runs to 15 residues. The V end lost 0 bases, the J end lost 3 bases, and 12 bases lay between the germline ends. From germline, CDR1 is SGHNT and CDR2 YYREEE (reference sequence). The CDR3 DNA reads TGTGCCAGCAGCTTGGGGGACATGGGGTACACTGAAGCTTTCTTT. It encodes CASSLGDMGYTEAFF. Supplemented by reference TRBV5-4 and TRBJ1-1, the full variable domain reads ETGVTQSPTHLIKTRGQQVTLRCSSQSGHNTVSWYQQALGQGPQFIFQYYREEENGRGNFPPRFSGLQFPNYSSELNVNALELDDSALYLCASSLGDMGYTEAFFGQGTRLTVV.

This clonotype was picked up a small number of times. The V and J genes are TRBV7-3 and TRBJ2-3, with D perhaps assigned TRBD1 or TRBD2 (5 bases each). This CDR3 has 15 residues. Germline-derived CDR1 and CDR2 are SGHTA and FQGTGA. Trimming removed 3 bases from V and 8 bases from J, with 18 bases in between. In nucleotides, the CDR3 is TGTGCCAGCAGCTTTGACAGTGGGGATCGGGGTACGCAGTATTTT. Encoded protein: CASSFDSGDRGTQYF.

This clonotype was detected ten times or more. The chain recombines TRBV5-5 with TRBJ2-1; TRBD1 is a possible D gene (6 bases). V lost 1 base and J 8 bases, leaving 16 bases between the germline ends. The CDR3 has 15 residues. Germline loops: CDR1 SGHKS, CDR2 YYEKEE (reference sequence). As DNA, the CDR3 is TGTGCCAGCAGCTTGAGCGGACTCAGGGGCGATGAGCAGTTCTTC. It is translated as CASSLSGLRGDEQFF.

In its sample, this clonotype was seen many times. An end of the junction does not agree with germline; a read error may underlie this. This rearrangement joins TRBV12-3 or TRBV12-4 to TRBJ1-1; tentative D call: TRBD1 (6 bases). The CDR3 consists of 16 residues. CDR3 sequence: CVSSPLGGTLNTEAFF. The CDR3 DNA sequence: TGTGTCAGCAGCCCTTTGGGGGGGACACTGAACACTGAAGCTTTCTTT.

This clonotype was observed many times. This chain joins TRBV7-9 and TRBJ2-5; D remains ambiguous. The CDR3 contains 13 residues. Trimming took 1 base from V and 3 from J, leaving 6 bases between them. Germline CDR1 SEHNR, CDR2 FQNEAQ (reference sequence). The CDR3 is CASSLEVKETQYF. Written as DNA, the CDR3 is TGTGCCAGCAGCTTAGAGGTAAAAGAGACCCAGTACTTC.

This clonotype was picked up many times. The chain joins TRBV7-6 to TRBJ2-5, with D unclear. The CDR3 spans 15 residues. Germline-derived CDR1 and CDR2 are SGHVS and FNYEAQ. The V end lost 1 base, the J end lost 5 bases, and 14 bases lay between the germline ends. CDR3 coding DNA: TGTGCCAGCAGCTTAGAAGTTTTGGGGTCGGAGACCCAGTACTTC. It encodes CASSLEVLGSETQYF.

This clonotype was recorded at least ten times. The chain employs TRBV6-2 or TRBV6-3 and TRBJ2-7; TRBD1 is a possible D gene (6 bases). The V gene's germline CDR1 is MNHEY and CDR2 SVGEGT. CDR3 length equals 14 residues. Trimming stripped 0 bases from V and 2 bases from J, with 8 bases between. The DNA of the CDR3 is TGTGCCAGCAGTTACTCTCGGACAGCCTACGAGCAGTACTTC. This sequence encodes CASSYSRTAYEQYF.

This clonotype came up many times. V usage is TRBV7-6 and J usage is TRBJ2-1; 10 bases are a match to TRBD2. This CDR3 spans 16 amino acids. With V trimmed by 0 bases and J by 7 bases, 6 bases remained unmatched. Germline V lookup: CDR1 SGHVS, CDR2 FNYEAQ. The CDR3 DNA reads as TGTGCCAGCAGCTTAGCAAGCGGGAGGGCGGGGAATGAGCAGTTCTTC. This gives the protein CASSLASGRAGNEQFF.

The rearrangement joins TRBV5-5 to TRBJ2-2; 13 bases agree with TRBD2. From germline, CDR1 is SGHKS and CDR2 YYEKEE (reference sequence). The CDR3 length is 16 residues. V gave up 4 bases and J gave up 5 bases; unmatched junction bases: 5. CDR3 DNA: TGTGCCAGCAGCCCCCCGGGACTAGCGGGAACCGGGGAGCTGTTTTTT. Translated: CASSPPGLAGTGELFF.

In its sample, this clonotype was seen many times. The chain carries TRBV5-6 and TRBJ2-7; D might be TRBD1 or TRBD2, each matching 6 bases. This CDR3 contains 14 residues. Germline assignment: CDR1 SGHDT and CDR2 YYEEEE. V lost 4 bases, J lost 4 bases, and 15 bases lay in between. As DNA, the CDR3 is TGTGCCAGCAGCCCGGGGGACACCTTATACGAGCAGTACTTC. It translates to CASSPGDTLYEQYF.

This clonotype was observed many times. CDR3 bases: TGTGCCAGCAGTCTAAACAATGAGCAGTTCTTC. Residues: CASSLNNEQFF. The chain recombines TRBV28 with TRBJ2-1; unclear D gene. The V end was cut by 5 bases, the J end by 5 bases, with 4 bases between. The length of the CDR3 is 11 residues. CDR1 is MDHEN, CDR2 SYDVKM, per germline.

This clonotype has ten or more counts. The chain has TRBV11-2 and TRBJ2-7; no clear D. Germline CDR1 and CDR2: SGHAT and FQNNGV. This CDR3 region has 14 residues. Trimming took 5 bases from V and 3 from J, leaving 14 bases between them. CDR3 in amino acids: CASSPPGGLYEQYF. The CDR3 DNA reads as TGTGCCAGCAGCCCGCCCGGTGGCCTCTACGAGCAGTACTTC. Variable domain in full (rest from reference TRBV11-2 and TRBJ2-7): EAGVAQSPRYKIIEKRQSVAFWCNPISGHATLYWYQQILGQGPKLLIQFQNNGVVDDSQLPKDRFSAERLKGVDSTLKIQPAKLEDSAVYLCASSPPGGLYEQYFGPGTRLTVT.

This clonotype was seen many times. The J gene is TRBJ2-7, the V gene TRBV20-1; perhaps TRBD2 as D (5 bases). This CDR3 has 11 residues. Germline V gives CDR1 DFQATT, CDR2 SNEGSKA (reference sequence). Trimming cost V 6 bases and J 9 bases, with 15 bases left between them. The CDR3 bases are TGCAGTGCCGCCGTGGGCAGCGGGCAGTACTTC. This sequence encodes CSAAVGSGQYF.

Only a few counts were recorded for this clonotype. This chain uses TRBV19 with TRBJ1-4, with 7 bases aligning to TRBD1. The J segment lost 0 bases and the V segment lost 6 bases, leaving 10 bases of the junction unmatched. The germline CDR1 and CDR2 sequences are LNHDA and SQIVND (reference sequence). This CDR3 region has 17 residues. CDR3 in DNA: TGTGCCAGTAGCTCAGAGGGGGCCCGTGCAACTAATGAAAAACTGTTTTTT. Amino acids: CASSSEGARATNEKLFF. Complete variable domain (other parts from reference TRBV19 and TRBJ1-4): DGGITQSPKYLFRKEGQNVTLSCEQNLNHDAMYWYRQDPGQGLRLIYYSQIVNDFQKGDIAEGYSVSREKKESFPLTVTSAQKNPTAFYLCASSSEGARATNEKLFFGSGTQLSVL.

This clonotype has a count of ten or more. V gene TRBV12-3 or TRBV12-4 combines with J gene TRBJ2-4, with 8 bases lining up with TRBD1. The CDR3 contains 14 residues. V lost 5 bases to trimming and J lost 6 bases; unmatched junction nucleotides: 6. CDR3 region: CASSRTGGRNIQYF. CDR3 coding DNA: TGTGCCAGCAGTCGCACAGGGGGGAGAAACATTCAGTACTTC.

This clonotype was seen many times. The chain links TRBV7-6 to TRBJ1-2, with D hard to call. Germline V lookup: CDR1 SGHVS, CDR2 FNYEAQ. The V end lost 1 base, the J end lost 2 bases, and 5 bases lay between the germline ends. The CDR3 is made up of 13 amino acids. The CDR3: CASSLGENYGYTF. The CDR3 DNA follows: TGTGCCAGCAGCTTAGGCGAGAACTATGGCTACACCTTC.

The chain recombines TRBV7-8 with TRBJ1-5, with a weak D call TRBD1 (5 bases). V was clipped by 2 bases and J by 7 bases, with 12 bases between them. CDR1 and CDR2 from the germline V gene are SGHVS and FQNEAQ. CDR3 size: 14 residues. CDR3 in DNA: TGTGCCAGCAGCTTACCAGGGACGAGGCAGCCCCAGCATTTT. Its protein is CASSLPGTRQPQHF.